This TCR beta chain came from a study of cytomegalovirus exposure and HLA in healthy donors. In regard to this clone: Antigen: not known.

Overall study results and limits: There was a cluster of highly shared sequence variants that was likely a sequencing artifact. In vitro data verified a few CMV-associated chains as specific for CMV antigens.

Primers for the PCR totalled 60 Vbeta and 13 Jbeta. The protocol was immunoSEQ multiplex PCR, while the TCRdb copy is restricted to in-frame clones and leaves out a portion. The sample includes 130,000 to 150,000 clones, around four fifths of them seen just once. Germline V gene data show CDR1 as SQVTM and CDR2 as ANQGSEA. V lost 6 bases, J lost 5 bases, and 16 bases lay in between. The length of the CDR3 is 14 residues. Input material: PBMCs. The sequence was collected from an older woman in good health and CMV-seropositive. The rearrangement links TRBV29-1 to TRBJ2-2; D unresolved. CDR3 bases: TGCAGCGTGGGTTATTCAGGTGGAACCGGGGAGCTGTTTTTT. It yields the protein CSVGYSGGTGELFF.